This TCR beta chain is from a study of response to subunit inactivated influenza vaccine. TCRdb redid the calling of the RT-PCR reads with MiXCR, one entry per CDR3 protein. The table lists about 620,000 distinct CDR3 sequences, approximately 10% of them singletons. Germline assignment: CDR1 MNHEY and CDR2 SVGEGT. The length of the CDR3 is 18 residues. V was clipped by 2 bases and J by 5 bases; unmatched bases: 9. This clonotype appeared a few times. The sample was also linked to a second study, of T cells expressing NK-cell markers. That publication notes: UMI-tagged 5'RACE template switching yielded the TCR beta cDNA.

The chain employs TRBV6-2 or TRBV6-3 and TRBJ2-3; 14 bases fit TRBD2. This specimen consisted of PBMCs from blood, obtained on the day of vaccination. This sequence originates from a man in his forties or fifties who received an inactivated influenza vaccine. The CDR3 protein is CASSYRPGTSGRQDTQYF. DNA of the CDR3: TGTGCCAGCAGTTACCGACCAGGGACTAGCGGGAGACAAGATACGCAGTATTTT.